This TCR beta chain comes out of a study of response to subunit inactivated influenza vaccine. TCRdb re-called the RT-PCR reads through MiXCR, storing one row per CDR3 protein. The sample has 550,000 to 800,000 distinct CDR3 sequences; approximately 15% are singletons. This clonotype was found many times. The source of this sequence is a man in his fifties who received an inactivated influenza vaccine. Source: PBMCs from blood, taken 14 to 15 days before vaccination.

The CDR3 loop reads CASSLWARRETQYF. The CDR3 DNA reads as TGTGCCAGCAGTTTGTGGGCAAGGAGGGAGACCCAGTACTTC. This rearrangement joins TRBV28 to TRBJ2-5, with D perhaps matching TRBD2 (5 bases). Trimming cost V 3 bases and J 5 bases, with 13 bases left between them. Germline CDR1 and CDR2: MDHEN and SYDVKM. The CDR3 contains 14 residues.